This paragraph reports one T cell receptor beta chain. What it binds is not known. The record originates from a study of a mutant IDH1 vaccine in newly diagnosed glioma. Turning to the study itself: Vaccine administration was initiated 4-6 weeks following radiotherapy alone, or with temozolomide cycles. Points from the study as a whole: Vaccine-induced responses were seen in 85% to 95% of patients, spanning several MHC alleles.

Using immunoSEQ multiplex PCR, the repertoire was profiled, and TCRdb retains in-frame clones only, with some absent. The sample lists some 80,000 clones; approximately 89% were seen once. Time point specified: week 23, last vaccination. Every vaccine dose comprised 300 ug of mutant IDH1 20-mer peptide plus topical imiquimod. The sequencing used PBMCs, collected from a glioma patient whose treatment included an IDH1 peptide vaccine. This TCR was sampled from a woman aged 45-59 years with glioma.

The CDR3 loop is CASSLEGGALYEQYF. CDR3 sequence (DNA): TGTGCCAGCAGCTTAGAAGGGGGGGCGTTATACGAGCAGTACTTC. The J gene is TRBJ2-7, the V gene TRBV7-8; possible D gene TRBD2, 7 bases. Germline CDR1 is SGHVS and CDR2 is FQNEAQ. This CDR3 contains 15 residues. Between the trimmed V and J ends, which lost 1 base and 4 bases, there was a span of 14 bases.